This T cell receptor beta chain was recorded in a study of T cell responses to AZD1222 COVID-19 vaccine. The study's findings and limits: Of the AZD1222 recipients, only five or six were seropositive at baseline.

Germline V gene data show CDR1 as SSHAT and CDR2 as FNYEAQ (reference sequence). The CDR3 totals 13 residues. Profiled with immunoSEQ multiplex PCR; TCRdb holds only in-frame clones, not every one. Of 84,000 or so clones detected, roughly nine tenths appear once; the ten largest clones hold 31%. Concerning this clone itself: Its antigen remains unidentified. At one boundary the junction diverges from the germline segment, which might be a read error.

V is TRBV7-7 and J is TRBJ1-1; D is perhaps TRBD1 (5 bases). This sequence originates from an adult in good health. Sequenced here: peripheral blood, sampled on day 0 of AZD1222 vaccination. CDR3 amino acids: CASSLQADTEAFF. The DNA for the CDR3 is TGTGCTAGCAGCTTACAGGCGGACACTGAAGCTTTCTTT.